The 9 T cell receptor beta chains below were found in one sample sequenced in a study of cytomegalovirus exposure and HLA in healthy donors. Primers: 60 Vbeta forward and 13 Jbeta reverse. Data came from immunoSEQ multiplex PCR; TCRdb stores just in-frame clones and leaves some out. This table holds about 98,000 clones, around 57% found once. Sequencing was done on a sample of PBMCs. These receptors all come from a human donor in good health.

V and J are TRBV4-2 and TRBJ1-3, with D possibly TRBD1 on 6 matching bases. Per germline, CDR1 LGHNA and CDR2 YNFKEQ. The CDR3 consists of 16 residues. V dropped 0 bases and J dropped 8 bases, with 17 bases sitting between them. The CDR3 DNA reads as TGTGCCAGCAGCCAAGATGACCAGGGGTACACGGACACCATATATTTT. This encodes CASSQDDQGYTDTIYF.

This chain connects TRBV7-2 to TRBJ2-1; 13 bases match TRBD2. This CDR3 comprises 16 residues. Germline assignment: CDR1 SGHTA and CDR2 FQGNSA. V was clipped by 0 bases and J by 10 bases; unmatched bases: 6. CDR3 coding DNA: TGTGCCAGCAGCTTAGCGGGGACTAGCGGGATGGTCGAGCAGTTCTTC. This codes for CASSLAGTSGMVEQFF.

The chain recombines TRBV19 with TRBJ2-7; 7 bases line up with TRBD2. Germline loops: CDR1 LNHDA, CDR2 SQIVND (reference sequence). The CDR3 runs 14 residues. V shed 8 bases and J 4 bases; nucleotides not matched to a gene: 11. CDR3 sequence: CASSFGGSKYEQYF. In nucleotides, the CDR3 is TGTGCCAGTTCGTTCGGCGGGAGTAAGTACGAGCAGTACTTC.

The rearrangement joins TRBV4-2 to TRBJ2-1, with a tentative D call TRBD1 (6 bases). V lost 0 bases to trimming and J lost 3 bases, with 15 bases between them. The germline V gene encodes CDR1 LGHNA and CDR2 YNFKEQ. CDR3 length: 17 residues. In DNA, the CDR3 is TGTGCCAGCAGCCAAGACCAGGGACACCAGGTCTACAATGAGCAGTTCTTC. Translation: CASSQDQGHQVYNEQFF.

This chain connects TRBV5-6 to TRBJ2-1; weak D call: TRBD2 (6 bases). Germline CDR1 is SGHDT and CDR2 is YYEEEE. The CDR3 runs to 17 residues. V dropped 1 base and J dropped 0 bases, with 14 bases sitting between them. In nucleotides, the CDR3 is TGTGCCAGCAGCTTGAATCGGCTAGCGAGCTCCTACAATGAGCAGTTCTTC. The encoded protein is CASSLNRLASSYNEQFF.

The gene calls are TRBV28 and TRBJ2-7; D is undetermined. Germline V CDR1 and CDR2: MDHEN, SYDVKM. The CDR3 is 13 residues long. The V gene lost 2 bases and the J gene lost 5 bases, with 10 bases spanning the gap. Here the CDR3 DNA reads TGTGCCAGCAGTTTAACTGAACTGGACGAGCAGTACTTC. It specifies CASSLTELDEQYF.

The genes are TRBV28 and TRBJ2-7; 14 bases fit TRBD2. Germline CDR1 and CDR2: MDHEN and SYDVKM. The V segment lost 5 bases and the J segment 2 bases; nucleotides outside the gene matches: 11. The CDR3 is made up of 18 amino acids. The CDR3 DNA is TGTGCCAGCAGTCCACCGGGACTAGCGGGAGCAGGGACCTACGAGCAGTACTTC. Protein product: CASSPPGLAGAGTYEQYF.

The chain joins TRBV29-1 to TRBJ1-2, with 7 nucleotides matching TRBD1. This CDR3 is built from 11 residues. CDR1 and CDR2 from the germline V gene are SQVTM and ANQGSEA. V was clipped by 8 bases and J by 9 bases; unmatched bases: 9. DNA for the CDR3: TGCAGCACCCTGGACAGGAGTAGCTACACCTTC. This sequence encodes CSTLDRSSYTF.

The chain has TRBV2 and TRBJ2-5; the match to TRBD1 covers 7 bases. Germline lookup yields CDR1 SNHLY and CDR2 FYNNEI. The V segment lost 7 bases and the J segment 5 bases; nucleotides outside the gene matches: 7. The CDR3 totals 13 residues. CDR3 loop: CASNGQVKETQYF. In DNA form, the CDR3 reads TGTGCCAGCAACGGACAGGTCAAGGAGACCCAGTACTTC. The full variable domain, with the rest looked up from reference TRBV2 and TRBJ2-5, is EPEVTQTPSHQVTQMGQEVILRCVPISNHLYFYWYRQILGQKVEFLVSFYNNEISEKSEIFDDQFSVERPDGSNFTLKIRSTKLEDSAMYFCASNGQVKETQYFGPGTRLLVL.